Reported below is one T cell receptor beta chain. This specimen belongs to a study of blood T cell repertoires in COVID-19. Study-wide background: In each case, the material was cDNA or gDNA derived from T cells, B-cell-depleted T cells, or PBMCs.

The CDR3 covers 11 residues. CDR1 SGHAT and CDR2 FQNNGV come from the germline V gene. Trimming cost V 3 bases and J 10 bases, with 9 bases left between them. Sequenced by immunoSEQ multiplex PCR; TCRdb stores in-frame clones only, minus some. The repertoire holds about 170,000 clones, over 65% seen once, with 4.4% in the top ten. The sequenced sample was PBMCs or T cells enriched from blood (not recorded which). This chain joins TRBV11-2 and TRBJ1-1; weak D call: TRBD1 (6 bases). This sequence originates from a woman between 50 and 59 years old who had recovered from COVID-19. The CDR3: CASSLDRRAFF. The CDR3 coding sequence is TGTGCCAGCAGCTTGGACAGACGAGCTTTCTTT.